The 19 T cell receptor beta chains below all came from one sample that was sequenced in a study of T cells after yellow fever vaccination. TCRdb recomputed calls from the 5' RACE reads with MiXCR, one row per CDR3 protein. This table holds almost 600,000 distinct CDR3 sequences, 13% found once. The sequencing used PBMCs, collected on the day of the yellow fever booster vaccination. The source is a man in his thirties or forties who received the YFV17D yellow fever vaccine.

In this sample, this clonotype turned up a few times. V and J are TRBV20-1 and TRBJ1-1; D gene ambiguous. Germline CDR1 DFQATT, CDR2 SNEGSKA (reference sequence). The CDR3 covers 11 residues. Trimming cost V 1 base and J 11 bases, with 11 bases left between them. CDR3 loop: CSARVRMEAFF. The CDR3 bases are TGCAGTGCTAGAGTTCGGATGGAGGCTTTCTTT.

V and J are TRBV5-4 and TRBJ2-3, with TRBD2 matching over 11 bases. V shed 4 bases, J shed 5 bases, and the junction held 9 bases outside the gene matches. There are 16 residues in the CDR3. CDR1 is SGHNT and CDR2 is YYREEE in the germline V gene (reference sequence). The DNA of the CDR3 is TGTGCCAGCAGCCGTCCTAGCGGGAGGCCAGGAGATACGCAGTATTTT. Its translation: CASSRPSGRPGDTQYF.

The CDR3 sequence is CSAKGGNEQFF. DNA of the CDR3: TGCAGTGCTAAAGGGGGCAATGAGCAGTTCTTC. The chain couples TRBV20-1 to TRBJ2-1; weak D call: TRBD1 (6 bases). Germline loops: CDR1 DFQATT, CDR2 SNEGSKA (reference sequence). This CDR3 is built from 11 residues. The V gene lost 4 bases and the J gene lost 6 bases, with 7 bases spanning the gap.

This clonotype has just a few counts. The V call is TRBV10-3, the J call TRBJ2-5, with D perhaps assigned TRBD1 or TRBD2 (6 bases each). Germline CDR1 is ENHRY and CDR2 is SYGVKD. CDR3 length: 14 amino acids. Trimming took 5 bases from V and 4 from J, leaving 14 bases between them. The CDR3: CAISSGEGGETQYF. CDR3 DNA sequence: TGTGCCATCAGTAGCGGAGAGGGGGGAGAGACCCAGTACTTC.

This clonotype was counted many times. V usage is TRBV14 and J usage is TRBJ1-4; a weak D match, TRBD1 (6 bases). CDR1 and CDR2 from the germline V gene are SGHDN and FVKESK. V shed 4 bases and J shed 8 bases, with 17 bases lying between them. The CDR3 is made up of 15 amino acids. CDR3 sequence: CASSPIGGREEKLFF. The CDR3 coding sequence is TGTGCCAGCAGCCCCATCGGGGGGCGGGAAGAAAAACTGTTTTTT. The complete variable domain, with remaining parts taken from reference TRBV14 and TRBJ1-4, reads EAGVTQFPSHSVIEKGQTVTLRCDPISGHDNLYWYRRVMGKEIKFLLHFVKESKQDESGMPNNRFLAERTGGTYSTLKVQPAELEDSGVYFCASSPIGGREEKLFFGSGTQLSVL.

This clonotype was found many times. CDR3 nucleotides: TGTGCCAGCAGTTTTGGTAGCGGGAGCTCCTACGAGCAGTACTTC. Its protein product is CASSFGSGSSYEQYF. The chain has TRBV12-3 or TRBV12-4 and TRBJ2-7, with 9 bases that match TRBD2. J gave up 0 bases and V 3 bases, and 3 bases lay outside the gene matches. CDR3 length: 15 residues.

This clonotype was picked up a small number of times. This chain connects TRBV7-2 to TRBJ1-5, with no clear D. Germline V lookup: CDR1 SGHTA, CDR2 FQGNSA. The CDR3 runs 15 residues. V was shortened by 0 bases and J by 7 bases, with 13 bases between the two germline ends. The CDR3 spells CASSLASGVRQPQHF. Written as DNA, the CDR3 is TGTGCCAGCAGCTTAGCGTCCGGGGTAAGACAGCCCCAGCATTTT.

This clonotype was counted a few times. DNA for the CDR3: TGCGCCAGCAGCTTGGAGGACGAGACCCAGTACTTC. Translating gives CASSLEDETQYF. V gene TRBV5-1 combines with J gene TRBJ2-5; no clear D. The V gene's germline CDR1 is SGHRS and CDR2 YFSETQ. The CDR3 sequence is 12 residues long. The V gene lost 0 bases and the J gene lost 5 bases, with 5 bases spanning the gap.

The chain has TRBV27 and TRBJ2-2; no definite D call. Germline assignment: CDR1 MNHEY and CDR2 SMNVEV (reference sequence). CDR3 length equals 14 residues. The V gene lost 3 bases and the J gene lost 3 bases, with 8 bases spanning the gap. Here the CDR3 reads CASSLVSYTGELFF. The CDR3 DNA reads TGTGCCAGCAGTTTGGTATCCTACACCGGGGAGCTGTTTTTT.

This clonotype was seen a few times. The chain carries TRBV7-2 and TRBJ2-1; maybe TRBD2 (5 bases). CDR1 and CDR2 from the germline V gene are SGHTA and FQGNSA. This CDR3 region has 14 residues. Deletions cut 0 bases from V and 5 bases from J, with 8 bases between. CDR3 region: CASSLATRDNEQFF. CDR3 coding DNA: TGTGCCAGCAGCTTAGCGACGCGGGACAATGAGCAGTTCTTC. Full variable domain (outside the CDR3, taken from reference TRBV7-2 and TRBJ2-1): GAGVSQSPSNKVTEKGKDVELRCDPISGHTALYWYRQSLGQGLEFLIYFQGNSAPDKSGLPSDRFSAERTGGSVSTLTIQRTQQEDSAVYLCASSLATRDNEQFFGPGTRLTVL.

There are a few counts of this clonotype. The chain uses TRBV27 and TRBJ2-3; TRBD2 is a possible D gene (5 bases). From germline, CDR1 is MNHEY and CDR2 SMNVEV (reference sequence). With 8 bases removed from V and 0 bases from J, the gap between germline ends came to 15 bases. CDR3 length: 15 residues. The CDR3, as DNA: TGTGCCAGCCGGGGTGGACGTCGGAGCACAGATACGCAGTATTTT. Protein: CASRGGRRSTDTQYF.

The V gene is TRBV20-1, the J gene TRBJ2-7; no clear D gene. CDR1 is DFQATT, CDR2 SNEGSKA, per germline (reference sequence). CDR3 length equals 10 residues. With 5 bases removed from V and 6 bases from J, the gap between germline ends came to 8 bases. The CDR3 region has the DNA TGCAGTGCTCTTTACTCCGAGCAGTACTTC. This encodes CSALYSEQYF.

The sample holds many counts of this clonotype. J is TRBJ2-1 and V is TRBV29-1; 7 nucleotides align to TRBD1. V was pared by 6 bases and J by 2 bases, with 7 bases of the junction left unmatched. This CDR3 is 14 amino acids long. Germline V gives CDR1 SQVTM, CDR2 ANQGSEA. The CDR3 loop reads CSVKTGLAYNEQFF. The CDR3 DNA follows: TGCAGCGTAAAGACAGGGCTGGCCTACAATGAGCAGTTCTTC.

V usage is TRBV7-9 and J usage is TRBJ2-1; D ambiguous. The CDR3 totals 12 residues. Trimming took off 1 base at V and 9 bases at J, with 7 bases between the two ends. CDR1 and CDR2 (germline): SEHNR, FQNEAQ (reference sequence). CDR3 coding DNA: TGTGCCAGCAGCTTAGGACCCACTGAGCAGTTCTTC. It encodes CASSLGPTEQFF.

This clonotype appeared a few times. The rearrangement uses TRBV12-3 or TRBV12-4 and TRBJ2-7, with D possibly matching TRBD2 (5 bases). Between the trimmed V and J ends, which lost 2 bases and 3 bases, there was a span of 17 bases. The CDR3 is 16 amino acids. The CDR3 loop reads CASSLNSRASYYEQYF. The CDR3 DNA reads TGTGCCAGCAGTTTAAACAGTCGGGCTAGCTACTACGAGCAGTACTTC.

CDR3 DNA: TGCAGTGCTAGAAAGGGGGCCAGCACAGATACGCAGTATTTT. This codes for CSARKGASTDTQYF. The chain is built from TRBV20-1 and TRBJ2-3; 7 bases match TRBD1. V was pared by 2 bases and J by 0 bases, with 2 bases of the junction left unmatched. The CDR3 is 14 residues long. Germline V CDR1 and CDR2: DFQATT, SNEGSKA (reference sequence).

The chain joins TRBV7-9 to TRBJ2-5; TRBD1 matches 7 bases. The CDR3 totals 16 residues. V was pared by 2 bases and J by 1 base, with 7 bases of the junction left unmatched. Germline CDR1 is SEHNR and CDR2 is FQNEAQ (reference sequence). The DNA of the CDR3 is TGTGCCAGCAGCTTACAAGCAGGGGGTAGCCAAGAGACCCAGTACTTC. Protein product: CASSLQAGGSQETQYF.

This clonotype appeared a few times. V and J are TRBV9 and TRBJ2-3, with TRBD2 matching 8 bases. Germline V gene sequence: CDR1 SGDLS, CDR2 YYNGEE. CDR3 length: 14 amino acids. V lost 2 bases and J lost 6; bases outside the gene matches: 5. The CDR3 nucleotides are TGTGCCAGCAGCGTCAGCGGGAGAGGCGATACGCAGTATTTT. Translation gives CASSVSGRGDTQYF.

This clonotype has only a few counts. The chain combines TRBV7-6 with TRBJ2-7; TRBD2 matches at 7 bases. The CDR3 covers 18 residues. Germline V gives CDR1 SGHVS, CDR2 FNYEAQ. V gave up 4 bases and J gave up 3 bases; unmatched junction bases: 18. CDR3 sequence (DNA): TGTGCCAGCAGCTCTCGGGCCTTCTCCGCTAGCGGTTACTACGAGCAGTACTTC. Protein sequence: CASSSRAFSASGYYEQYF.